This is a list of T cell receptor beta chains from one sample in a study of blood T cell repertoires in COVID-19. Some clones are missing from TCRdb's copy, which holds only in-frame ones; the method was immunoSEQ multiplex PCR. The sample yields under 200,000 clones, roughly 80% seen once. Sequencing was performed on peripheral blood. The receptors were gathered from a man aged 55 to 70 with acute or convalescent COVID-19. Each CDR3 is given with its conserved first and last residue. A D gene is named only where the DNA matches it firmly. Size is omitted from some rows. Given values are once, few, many or a class for expanded clones.

clone size | J gene | V gene | D gene | CDR3 DNA | CDR3 protein
NA | TRBJ1-1 | TRBV7-9 | NA | TGTGCCAGCAGCCTACGACAGAATGTGAACACTGAAGCTTTCTTT | CASSLRQNVNTEAFF
NA | TRBJ1-2 | TRBV11-2 | TRBD1 | TGTGCCAGCAGCCAAACTCGGACAGGGAAAGGCTACACCTTC | CASSQTRTGKGYTF
NA | TRBJ2-7 | TRBV6-2/TRBV6-3 | NA | TGTGCCAGCAGTTACTACCTAACCTACGAGCAGTACTTC | CASSYYLTYEQYF
few | TRBJ1-2 | TRBV5-5 | NA | TGTGCCAGCAGCTTGATACAGAGCTCAATGTACTATGGCTACACCTTC | CASSLIQSSMYYGYTF
NA | TRBJ2-7 | TRBV2 | NA | TGTGCCAGCAGTGCTAGAGAGGCCCCCTACGAGCAGTACTTC | CASSAREAPYEQYF
NA | TRBJ2-1 | TRBV3-1/TRBV3-2 | TRBD2 | TGTGCCAGCAACCTAGCGGGGGGGAATGATTACAATGAGCAGTTCTTC | CASNLAGGNDYNEQFF
NA | TRBJ2-3 | TRBV10-3 | TRBD1 | TGTGCCATCAGTGGGACAGGGGCCCATAGCACAGATACGCAGTATTTT | CAISGTGAHSTDTQYF
NA | TRBJ2-3 | TRBV11-2 | TRBD2 | TGTGCCAGCAGCTTAGTAGCGGGAAGCACAGATACGCAGTATTTT | CASSLVAGSTDTQYF
NA | TRBJ1-2 | TRBV14 | NA | TGTGCCAGCAGCCAAGATCAGGGGCCCTATGGCTACACCTTC | CASSQDQGPYGYTF
NA | TRBJ2-1 | TRBV12-3/TRBV12-4 | TRBD2 | TGTGCCAGCTCCTCCACTAGCGATGAGCAGTTCTTC | CASSSTSDEQFF
few | TRBJ1-1 | TRBV10-2 | TRBD1 | TGCGCCAGCAGGGGACAGGGCGGATACACTGAAGCTTTCTTT | CASRGQGGYTEAFF
NA | TRBJ2-3 | TRBV6-5 | TRBD2 | TGTGCCAGCAGCGACCAACTAGCGGACACAGATACGCAGTATTTT | CASSDQLADTDTQYF
once | TRBJ1-2 | TRBV6-5 | NA | TGTGCCAGCAGGCTGACAGACCTTGCCTATGGCTACACCTTC | CASRLTDLAYGYTF
NA | TRBJ2-6 | TRBV27 | TRBD1 | TGTGCCAGCAGTATGACAGGGACCCTCCTCTCTGGGGCCAACGTCCTGACTTTC | CASSMTGTLLSGANVLTF
NA | TRBJ2-7 | TRBV4-2 | NA | TGTGCCAGCAGCCAAGAAAGAGACTACTCCTACGAGCAGTACTTC | CASSQERDYSYEQYF
NA | TRBJ2-3 | TRBV11-2 | NA | TGTGCCAGCAGCTTAAGGGTCAGGGCTACTCGCGGAGATACGCAGTATTTT | CASSLRVRATRGDTQYF
NA | TRBJ1-1 | TRBV3-1/TRBV3-2 | NA | TGTGCCAGCAGCCAAGGGGCTATGAACACTGAAGCTTTCTTT | CASSQGAMNTEAFF
few | TRBJ1-2 | TRBV10-3 | TRBD1 | TGTGCCATCAGGAACTCCGGGACAGGGGGCTACGGTCAATATGGCTACACCTTC | CAIRNSGTGGYGQYGYTF
many | TRBJ2-1 | TRBV5-1 | NA | TGCGCCAGCAGCCAGGACTCGACATACAATGAGCAGTTCTTC | CASSQDSTYNEQFF
NA | TRBJ2-2 | TRBV11-2 | NA | TGTGCCAGCAGTAATCCTCCGAGGACCGGGGAGCTGTTTTTT | CASSNPPRTGELFF
NA | TRBJ2-1 | TRBV5-1 | NA | TGCGCCAGCAGCCCTTCAGGGGCATATTACAATGAGCAGTTCTTC | CASSPSGAYYNEQFF
many | TRBJ2-7 | TRBV11-2 | TRBD1 | TGTGCCAGCAGCTTAGCACAGGGGGCCCACGAGCAGTACTTC | CASSLAQGAHEQYF
NA | TRBJ2-7 | TRBV6-5 | TRBD2 | TGTGCCAGCAGCGCGGGAGGGGGGACCTACGAGCAGTACTTC | CASSAGGGTYEQYF
NA | TRBJ2-6 | TRBV6-4 | NA | TGTGCCAGCAGTGGGGTAGGGGGTCCCGGGGCCAACGTCCTGACTTTC | CASSGVGGPGANVLTF
NA | TRBJ2-1 | TRBV5-4 | TRBD1 | TGTGCCAGCAGCCCGACAGGGGTCTCCTACAATGAGCAGTTCTTC | CASSPTGVSYNEQFF
NA | TRBJ1-2 | TRBV12-3/TRBV12-4 | NA | TGTGCCAGCACCCCGTCTGGAGGGGCTGGCTACACCTTC | CASTPSGGAGYTF
once | TRBJ1-1 | TRBV25-1 | NA | TGTGCCGGAACGGGGGGCGAATGCACTGAAGCTTTCTTT | CAGTGGECTEAFF
NA | TRBJ1-5 | TRBV7-2 | NA | TGTGCCAGCGCTGAAACAGGAAAGCAGCCCCAGCATTTT | CASAETGKQPQHF
NA | TRBJ2-5 | TRBV5-5 | NA | TGTGCCAGCAGCTTGGGTAGCGCCCAAGAGACCCAGTACTTC | CASSLGSAQETQYF
few | TRBJ1-4 | TRBV19 | TRBD1 | TGTGCCAGTAGTGCAACGGACAGGGGGAGTGAAAAACTGTTTTTT | CASSATDRGSEKLFF
NA | TRBJ2-5 | TRBV7-9 | TRBD1 | TGTGCCAGCAGCTTCCTACAGGGGGCCCAAGACCAGTACTTC | CASSFLQGAQDQYF
few | TRBJ1-5 | TRBV7-2 | NA | TGTGCCAGCAGCTTAAATTGGCGGGGGCAGCCCCAGCATTTT | CASSLNWRGQPQHF
NA | TRBJ2-3 | TRBV6-1 | TRBD1 | TGTGCCAGCAGTGAACCCTTGGGACAGTTCGGAACGCAGTATTTT | CASSEPLGQFGTQYF
NA | TRBJ1-1 | TRBV9 | TRBD1 | TGTGCCAGCAGCGGCCACACAGGGGTCCTGTACACTGAAGCTTTCTTT | CASSGHTGVLYTEAFF
NA | TRBJ1-2 | TRBV2 | NA | TGTGCCAGCAAGCGGGAGGATGGCTATGGCTACACCTTC | CASKREDGYGYTF
NA | TRBJ1-2 | TRBV10-3 | NA | TGTGCCATCAGTGAGTCCAGGAGCTACACCTTC | CAISESRSYTF
once | TRBJ1-1 | TRBV5-1 | NA | TGCGCCAGCAGCTTGACAGGGTTTAATGTCGGTCCTGCTGAAGCTTTCTTT | CASSLTGFNVGPAEAFF